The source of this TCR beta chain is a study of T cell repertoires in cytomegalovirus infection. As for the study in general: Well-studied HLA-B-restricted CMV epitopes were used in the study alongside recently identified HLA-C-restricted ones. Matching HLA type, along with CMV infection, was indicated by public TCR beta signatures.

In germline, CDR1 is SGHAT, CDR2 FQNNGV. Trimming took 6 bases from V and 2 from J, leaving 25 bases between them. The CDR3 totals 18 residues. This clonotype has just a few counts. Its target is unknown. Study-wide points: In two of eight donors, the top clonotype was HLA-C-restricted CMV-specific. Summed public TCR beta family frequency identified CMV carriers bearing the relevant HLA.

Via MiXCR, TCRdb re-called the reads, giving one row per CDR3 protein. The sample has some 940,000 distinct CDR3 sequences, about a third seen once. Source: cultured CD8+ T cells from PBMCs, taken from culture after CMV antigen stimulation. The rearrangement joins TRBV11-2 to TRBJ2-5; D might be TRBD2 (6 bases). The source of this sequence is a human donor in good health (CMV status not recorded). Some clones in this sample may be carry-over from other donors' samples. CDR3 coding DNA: TGTGCCAGCAGTTTTTTCCCCCCCGGGGCGGGGAGACAAGAGACCCAGTACTTC. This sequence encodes CASSFFPPGAGRQETQYF.